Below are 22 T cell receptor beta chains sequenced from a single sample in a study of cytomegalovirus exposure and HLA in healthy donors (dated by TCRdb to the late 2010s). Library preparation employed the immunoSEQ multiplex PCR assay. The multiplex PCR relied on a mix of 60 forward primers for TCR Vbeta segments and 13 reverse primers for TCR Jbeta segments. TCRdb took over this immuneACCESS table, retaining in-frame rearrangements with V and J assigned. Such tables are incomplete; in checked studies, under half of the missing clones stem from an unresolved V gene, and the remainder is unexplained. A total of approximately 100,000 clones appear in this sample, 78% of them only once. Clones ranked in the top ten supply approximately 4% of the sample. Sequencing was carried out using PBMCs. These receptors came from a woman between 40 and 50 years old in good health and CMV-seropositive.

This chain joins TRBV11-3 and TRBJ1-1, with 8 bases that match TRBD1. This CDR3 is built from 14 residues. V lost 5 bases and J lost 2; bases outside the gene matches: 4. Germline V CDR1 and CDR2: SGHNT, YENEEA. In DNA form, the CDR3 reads TGTGCCAGCAGCCAACAGGGGGAAAACACTGAAGCTTTCTTT. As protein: CASSQQGENTEAFF.

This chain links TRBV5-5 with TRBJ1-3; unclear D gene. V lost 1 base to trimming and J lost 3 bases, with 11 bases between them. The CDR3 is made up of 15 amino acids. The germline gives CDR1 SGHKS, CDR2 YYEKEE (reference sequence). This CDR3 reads CASSLLRGVGNTIYF. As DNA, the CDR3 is TGTGCCAGCAGCTTGCTCCGGGGAGTTGGAAACACCATATATTTT.

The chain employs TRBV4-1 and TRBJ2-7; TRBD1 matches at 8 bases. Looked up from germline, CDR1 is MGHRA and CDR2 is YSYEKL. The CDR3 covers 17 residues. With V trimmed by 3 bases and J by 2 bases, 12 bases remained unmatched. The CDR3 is CASSQYGDRRFAYEQYF. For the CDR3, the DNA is TGCGCCAGCAGCCAGTATGGGGACAGGCGATTTGCCTACGAGCAGTACTTC.

The CDR3 DNA follows: TGCGCCAGCAGACCATACCAGGGGACCGGGGAGCTGTTTTTT. Its protein is CASRPYQGTGELFF. This chain joins TRBV5-1 and TRBJ2-2; perhaps TRBD1 as D (6 bases). The germline gives CDR1 SGHRS, CDR2 YFSETQ. This CDR3 comprises 14 residues. Between the trimmed V and J ends, which lost 5 bases and 5 bases, there was a span of 13 bases.

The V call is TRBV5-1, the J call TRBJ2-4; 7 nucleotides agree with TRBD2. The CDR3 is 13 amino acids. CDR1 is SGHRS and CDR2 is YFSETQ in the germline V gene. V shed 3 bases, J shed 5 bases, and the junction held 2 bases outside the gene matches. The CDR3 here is CASSSLAENIQYF. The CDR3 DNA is TGCGCCAGCAGCTCTCTAGCGGAAAACATTCAGTACTTC.

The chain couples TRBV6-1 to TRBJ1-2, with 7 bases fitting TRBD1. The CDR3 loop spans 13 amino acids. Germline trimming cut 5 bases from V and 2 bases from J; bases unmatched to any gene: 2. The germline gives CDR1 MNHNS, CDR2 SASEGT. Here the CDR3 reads CASSWTGNYGYTF. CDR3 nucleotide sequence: TGTGCCAGCAGTTGGACAGGAAACTATGGCTACACCTTC.

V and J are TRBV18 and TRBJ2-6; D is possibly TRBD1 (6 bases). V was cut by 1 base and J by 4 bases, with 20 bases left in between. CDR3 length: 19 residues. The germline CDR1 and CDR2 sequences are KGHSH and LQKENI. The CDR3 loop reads CASSPLSPPQGPGANVLTF. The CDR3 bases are TGTGCCAGCTCACCACTGTCCCCCCCCCAGGGGCCCGGGGCCAACGTCCTGACTTTC.

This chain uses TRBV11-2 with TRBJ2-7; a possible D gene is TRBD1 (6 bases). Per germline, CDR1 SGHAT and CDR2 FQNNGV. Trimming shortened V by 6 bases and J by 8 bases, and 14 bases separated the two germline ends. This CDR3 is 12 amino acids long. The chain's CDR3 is CASRLQGFQQYF. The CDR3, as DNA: TGTGCCAGCAGATTACAGGGATTTCAGCAGTACTTC.

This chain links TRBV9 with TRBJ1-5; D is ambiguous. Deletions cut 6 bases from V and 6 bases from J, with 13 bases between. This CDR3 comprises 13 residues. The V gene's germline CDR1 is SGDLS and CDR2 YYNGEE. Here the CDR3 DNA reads TGTGCCAGCACCGACGGAGGAACTCAGCCCCAGCATTTT. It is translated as CASTDGGTQPQHF.

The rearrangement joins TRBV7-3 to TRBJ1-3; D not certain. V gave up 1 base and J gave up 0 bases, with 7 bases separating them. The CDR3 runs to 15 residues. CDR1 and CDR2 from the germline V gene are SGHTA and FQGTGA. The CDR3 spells CASSLNSGSGNTIYF. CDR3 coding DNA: TGTGCCAGCAGCTTAAACTCGGGCTCTGGAAACACCATATATTTT.

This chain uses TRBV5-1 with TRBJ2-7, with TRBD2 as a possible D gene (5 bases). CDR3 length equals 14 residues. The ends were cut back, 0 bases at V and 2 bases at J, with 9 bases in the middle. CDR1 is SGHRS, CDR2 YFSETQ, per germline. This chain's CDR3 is CASSLATEAYEQYF. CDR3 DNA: TGCGCCAGCAGCTTGGCCACGGAGGCCTACGAGCAGTACTTC. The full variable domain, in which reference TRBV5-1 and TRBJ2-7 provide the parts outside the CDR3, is KAGVTQTPRYLIKTRGQQVTLSCSPISGHRSVSWYQQTPGQGLQFLFEYFSETQRNKGNFPGRFSGRQFSNSRSEMNVSTLELGDSALYLCASSLATEAYEQYFGPGTRLTVT.

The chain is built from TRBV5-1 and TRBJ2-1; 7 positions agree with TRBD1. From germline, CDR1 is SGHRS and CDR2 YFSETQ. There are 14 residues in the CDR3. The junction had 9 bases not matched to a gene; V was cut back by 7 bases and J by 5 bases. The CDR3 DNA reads TGCGCCAGCCTACTTGGCACAGGGGACAATGAGCAGTTCTTC. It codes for CASLLGTGDNEQFF.

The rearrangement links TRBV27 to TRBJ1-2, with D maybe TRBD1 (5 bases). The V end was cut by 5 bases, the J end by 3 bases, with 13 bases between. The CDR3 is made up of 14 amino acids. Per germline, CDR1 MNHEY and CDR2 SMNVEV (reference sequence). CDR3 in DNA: TGTGCCAGCAGTCGGGACGGAGGGGACTATGGCTACACCTTC. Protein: CASSRDGGDYGYTF.

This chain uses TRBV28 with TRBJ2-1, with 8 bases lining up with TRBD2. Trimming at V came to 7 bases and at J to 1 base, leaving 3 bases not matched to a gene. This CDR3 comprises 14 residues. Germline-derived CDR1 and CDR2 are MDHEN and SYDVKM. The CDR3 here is CASKGGGSYNEQFF. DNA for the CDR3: TGTGCCAGCAAGGGCGGGGGGTCCTACAATGAGCAGTTCTTC.

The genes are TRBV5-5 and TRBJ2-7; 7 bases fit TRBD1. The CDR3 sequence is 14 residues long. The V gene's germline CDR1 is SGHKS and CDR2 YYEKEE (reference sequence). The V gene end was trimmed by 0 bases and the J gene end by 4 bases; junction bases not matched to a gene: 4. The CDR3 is CASSLGEQGYEQYF. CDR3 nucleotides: TGTGCCAGCAGCTTGGGGGAACAGGGGTACGAGCAGTACTTC.

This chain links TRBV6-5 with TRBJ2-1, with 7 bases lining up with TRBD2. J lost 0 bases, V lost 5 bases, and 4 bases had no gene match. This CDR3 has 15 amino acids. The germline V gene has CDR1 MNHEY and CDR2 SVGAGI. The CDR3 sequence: CASSRKRGSYNEQFF. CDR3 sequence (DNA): TGTGCCAGCAGTCGTAAGCGGGGCTCCTACAATGAGCAGTTCTTC.

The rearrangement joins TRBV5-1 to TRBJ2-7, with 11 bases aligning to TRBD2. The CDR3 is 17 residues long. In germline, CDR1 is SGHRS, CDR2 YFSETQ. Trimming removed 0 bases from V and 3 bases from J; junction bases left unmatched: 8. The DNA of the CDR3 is TGCGCCAGCAGCTTGGCCGGGCTAGCGGGAGGTAGCTACGAGCAGTACTTC. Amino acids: CASSLAGLAGGSYEQYF.

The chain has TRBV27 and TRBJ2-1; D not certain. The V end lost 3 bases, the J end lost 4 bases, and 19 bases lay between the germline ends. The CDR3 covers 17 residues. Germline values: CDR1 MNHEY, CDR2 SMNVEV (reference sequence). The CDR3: CASSFSRLVTVYNEQFF. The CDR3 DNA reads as TGTGCCAGCAGTTTTTCCCGTTTAGTTACAGTTTACAATGAGCAGTTCTTC.

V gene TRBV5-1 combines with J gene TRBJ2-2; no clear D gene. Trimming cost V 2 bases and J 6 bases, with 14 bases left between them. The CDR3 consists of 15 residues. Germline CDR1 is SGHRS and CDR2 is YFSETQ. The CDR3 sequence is CASSFLGLSAGELFF. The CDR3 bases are TGCGCCAGCAGCTTCCTAGGTCTGTCGGCCGGGGAGCTGTTTTTT.

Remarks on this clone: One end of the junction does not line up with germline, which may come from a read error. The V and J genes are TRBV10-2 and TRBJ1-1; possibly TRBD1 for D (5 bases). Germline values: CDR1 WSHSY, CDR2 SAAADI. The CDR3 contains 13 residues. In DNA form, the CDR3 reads TGCGCCAGCAATGAGACAGAGAACACTGAAGCTTTCTTT. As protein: CASNETENTEAFF.

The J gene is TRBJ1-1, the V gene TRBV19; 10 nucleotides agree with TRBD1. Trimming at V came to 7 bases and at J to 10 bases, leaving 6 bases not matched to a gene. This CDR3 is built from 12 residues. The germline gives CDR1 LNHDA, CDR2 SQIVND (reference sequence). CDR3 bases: TGTGCCAGTAACCCTAGGACAGGGGGAGCTTTCTTT. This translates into CASNPRTGGAFF.

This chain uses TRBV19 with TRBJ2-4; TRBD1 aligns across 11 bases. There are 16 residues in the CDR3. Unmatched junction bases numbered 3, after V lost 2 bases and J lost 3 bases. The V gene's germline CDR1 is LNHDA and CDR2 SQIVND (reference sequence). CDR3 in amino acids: CASSITGQGGKNIQYF. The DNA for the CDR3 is TGTGCCAGTAGTATAACGGGACAGGGGGGCAAAAACATTCAGTACTTC. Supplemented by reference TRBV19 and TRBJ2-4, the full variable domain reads DGGITQSPKYLFRKEGQNVTLSCEQNLNHDAMYWYRQDPGQGLRLIYYSQIVNDFQKGDIAEGYSVSREKKESFPLTVTSAQKNPTAFYLCASSITGQGGKNIQYFGAGTRLSVL.